The 15 T cell receptor beta chains presented below share a single source sample, sequenced in a study of shared clonotypes between healthy human individuals. Generated by immunoSEQ multiplex PCR, the TCRdb table keeps only in-frame clones and is missing some. The data show some 600,000 clones, about 96% seen once. CD45RO-negative, CCR7-selected cells formed the naive CD8 fraction, which excluded terminally differentiated effector memory CD45RA+ cells. Specimen: naive CD8+ T cells sorted from blood. All receptors derive from a woman in her twenties or thirties in good health.

V and J are TRBV6-9 and TRBJ1-4; TRBD1 aligns across 7 bases. Germline CDR1 is MNHGY and CDR2 is SVAAGI. V shed 4 bases, J shed 0 bases, and the junction held 5 bases outside the gene matches. The CDR3 is made up of 16 amino acids. As DNA, the CDR3 is TGTGCCAGCAGTTTTGGGACAGTTGCAACTAATGAAAAACTGTTTTTT. This encodes CASSFGTVATNEKLFF.

The chain has TRBV6-6 and TRBJ1-5, with no clear D. V gave up 0 bases and J gave up 2 bases, with 5 bases separating them. The CDR3 sequence is 14 residues long. CDR1 and CDR2 (germline): MNHNY, SVGAGI (reference sequence). The CDR3 bases are TGTGCCAGCAGTTACTCAAACGGCAATCAGCCCCAGCATTTT. This codes for CASSYSNGNQPQHF.

The genes are TRBV7-6 and TRBJ1-1; maybe TRBD1 (6 bases). Germline V gene data show CDR1 as SGHVS and CDR2 as FNYEAQ. The CDR3 has 14 residues. Trimming removed 10 bases from V and 4 bases from J, with 19 bases in between. Here the CDR3 DNA reads TGTGCCACCATGCAGGGGCTAGGAAGCACTGAAGCTTTCTTT. Its protein product is CATMQGLGSTEAFF. Using reference TRBV7-6 and TRBJ1-1 for the parts outside the CDR3, the full variable domain is GAGVSQSPRYKVTKRGQDVALRCDPISGHVSLYWYRQALGQGPEFLTYFNYEAQQDKSGLPNDRFSAERPEGSISTLTIQRTEQRDSAMYRCATMQGLGSTEAFFGQGTRLTVV.

This rearrangement joins TRBV9 to TRBJ1-4, with D uncertain. Between the trimmed V and J ends, which lost 3 bases and 3 bases, there was a span of 9 bases. The length of the CDR3 is 14 residues. Germline CDR1 reads SGDLS; CDR2 reads YYNGEE. Written as DNA, the CDR3 is TGTGCCAGCAGCGGGGGAGACTCTAATGAAAAACTGTTTTTT. Translation: CASSGGDSNEKLFF.

This chain joins TRBV15 and TRBJ1-1, with 8 bases matching TRBD1. In germline, CDR1 is LNHNV, CDR2 YYDKDF (reference sequence). V lost 5 bases, J lost 4 bases, and 6 bases stayed unmatched. This CDR3 has 14 amino acids. The CDR3 protein is CATSGRTGPTEAFF. The CDR3, as DNA: TGTGCCACCAGCGGCAGGACAGGGCCCACTGAAGCTTTCTTT.

The chain links TRBV7-9 to TRBJ1-4; TRBD1 matches at 9 bases. This CDR3 is 15 amino acids long. J gave up 1 base and V 5 bases, and 2 bases lay outside the gene matches. Germline V CDR1 and CDR2: SEHNR, FQNEAQ (reference sequence). CDR3 nucleotides: TGTGCCAGCAGCCCGACAGGGGGAACTAATGAAAAACTGTTTTTT. This sequence encodes CASSPTGGTNEKLFF.

The CDR3 bases are TGTGCCAGCAGCTTGTCAGAAAACTACGAGCAGTACTTC. Its translation is CASSLSENYEQYF. The rearrangement joins TRBV5-5 to TRBJ2-7, with unresolved D. Per germline, CDR1 SGHKS and CDR2 YYEKEE (reference sequence). V was cut by 1 base and J by 3 bases, with 8 bases left in between. The CDR3 spans 13 residues.

This chain connects TRBV27 to TRBJ2-4, with D maybe TRBD1 (5 bases). CDR1 and CDR2 from the germline V gene are MNHEY and SMNVEV (reference sequence). The germline V and J ends were trimmed by 5 bases and 0 bases, with 14 bases remaining between them. This CDR3 contains 16 residues. CDR3 nucleotides: TGTGCCAGCAGTCTAGGGGCGCCGTTAGCCAAAAACATTCAGTACTTC. Translated: CASSLGAPLAKNIQYF.

The V gene is TRBV6-5, the J gene TRBJ2-3, with D possibly being TRBD1 or TRBD2 (7 bases each). Germline CDR1 and CDR2: MNHEY and SVGAGI. The length of the CDR3 is 15 residues. Trimming removed 8 bases at V and 5 bases at J, with 20 bases between. CDR3 in DNA: TGTGCCAGCTCCCTGGGGGGGGCAGGGGGAGATACGCAGTATTTT. Protein: CASSLGGAGGDTQYF.

V is TRBV27 and J is TRBJ2-7, with 9 bases fitting TRBD1. The trim removed 3 bases at V and 7 bases at J, leaving 4 bases unmatched. Germline-derived CDR1 and CDR2 are MNHEY and SMNVEV (reference sequence). This CDR3 is built from 13 residues. The CDR3 nucleotides are TGTGCCAGCAGTTTCTACAGGGGGCTTGAGCAGTACTTC. It codes for CASSFYRGLEQYF.

The chain uses TRBV6-6 and TRBJ2-5; the D gene is possibly TRBD2 (5 bases). V lost 2 bases, J lost 7 bases, and 17 bases lay in between. The CDR3 totals 15 residues. CDR1 is MNHNY, CDR2 SVGAGI, per germline (reference sequence). This chain's CDR3 is CASSYTDPRVGTQYF. CDR3 DNA sequence: TGTGCCAGCAGTTACACGGACCCGAGGGTAGGGACCCAGTACTTC.

The gene calls are TRBV7-9 and TRBJ2-7; 12 positions match TRBD2. Trimming removed 2 bases from V and 5 bases from J; junction bases left unmatched: 1. In germline, CDR1 is SEHNR, CDR2 FQNEAQ (reference sequence). The length of the CDR3 is 14 residues. The CDR3 spells CASSLRLAGDEQYF. CDR3 in DNA: TGTGCCAGCAGCTTACGACTAGCGGGAGACGAGCAGTACTTC.

This clone was seen once. CDR3 DNA: TGTGCCAGCACCCAGACAGGGCCAACCTACGAGCAGTACTTC. Encoded protein: CASTQTGPTYEQYF. The V and J genes are TRBV2 and TRBJ2-7; 7 nucleotides line up with TRBD1. Unmatched junction bases numbered 8, after V lost 7 bases and J lost 2 bases. This CDR3 contains 14 residues. Germline assignment: CDR1 SNHLY and CDR2 FYNNEI.

The J gene is TRBJ2-2, the V gene TRBV19; D may be TRBD1 (5 bases). Trimming pared 4 bases from V and 4 bases from J, leaving 10 bases between. This CDR3 comprises 14 residues. The germline CDR1 and CDR2 sequences are LNHDA and SQIVND (reference sequence). CDR3 DNA: TGTGCCAGTAGTAGTCAGGGTGGCACCGGGGAGCTGTTTTTT. Translation: CASSSQGGTGELFF.

The chain has TRBV7-9 and TRBJ1-4; D uncertain. The CDR3 is 14 amino acids. Trimming removed 5 bases from V and 3 bases from J, with 10 bases in between. CDR1 and CDR2 (germline): SEHNR, FQNEAQ (reference sequence). CDR3 loop: CASSQPGSNEKLFF. The CDR3 nucleotides are TGTGCCAGCAGCCAACCCGGGTCTAATGAAAAACTGTTTTTT.